These T cell receptor beta chains were read from a single sample in a study of blood T cell repertoires in COVID-19. Assay used: immunoSEQ multiplex PCR; TCRdb lists only in-frame clones, some missing. The sample has roughly 500,000 clones, 88% seen once. The sample comprised PBMCs or T cells enriched from blood (not recorded which). Every receptor here comes from a woman in her thirties or forties who had recovered from COVID-19. CDR3s include the opening cysteine and the closing phenylalanine or tryptophan. D genes are given only for firm matches.

TRBJ2-7	TRBV19	TRBD1	TGTGCCAGTAGTATCACAGGGGGCACAAGCTCCTACGAGCAGTACTTC	CASSITGGTSSYEQYF
TRBJ1-4	TRBV27	TRBD1	TGTGCCAGCAGGGACAGGCGGACTGAAAAACTGTTTTTT	CASRDRRTEKLFF
TRBJ2-1	TRBV19	.	TGTGCCAGTTCCGTGAATTGGGCCAATGAGCAGTTCTTC	CASSVNWANEQFF
TRBJ1-2	TRBV7-9	.	TGTGCCAGCAGCTTAAGCGTCCCCCCGGAGGGCTACACCTTC	CASSLSVPPEGYTF
TRBJ1-4	TRBV27	TRBD1	TGTGCCAGCAGTCAAGCAGGGGGGCGCTTAACTAATGAAAAACTGTTTTTT	CASSQAGGRLTNEKLFF
TRBJ1-1	TRBV6-2/TRBV6-3	.	TGTGCCAGCAGCTGGGAATTACAGGGTTTCGTTGGGACTGAAGCTTTCTTT	CASSWELQGFVGTEAFF
TRBJ2-2	TRBV2	.	TGTGCCAGTTCCGTCGCGGTTAACACCGGGGAGCTGTTTTTT	CASSVAVNTGELFF
TRBJ2-1	TRBV19	.	TGTGCCAGTAGTCCAACCCCTAGAGATGAGCAGTTCTTC	CASSPTPRDEQFF
TRBJ2-1	TRBV5-1	TRBD1	TGCGCCAGCAGCTTTGGACAGGAGAACAATGAGCAGTTCTTC	CASSFGQENNEQFF
TRBJ2-5	TRBV19	TRBD1	TGTGCCAGTAGTGCCAGGGGGCGAGCTGAGACCCAGTACTTC	CASSARGRAETQYF
TRBJ2-7	TRBV7-9	TRBD1	TGTGCCAGCAGCTACGGACAGGGTCTGCTCTACGAGCAGTACTTC	CASSYGQGLLYEQYF
TRBJ2-7	TRBV7-6	.	TGTGCCAGCAGCCCTCACGGGGACAAGCAGTACTTC	CASSPHGDKQYF
TRBJ2-7	TRBV27	TRBD2	TGTGCCAGCAGTTTGCGGGGGTCCACCTCCTACGAGCAGTACTTC	CASSLRGSTSYEQYF
TRBJ1-2	TRBV5-1	.	TGCGCCAGCAGCTTGGCCGGACACTTTAACTATGGCTACACCTTC	CASSLAGHFNYGYTF
TRBJ1-2	TRBV7-2	TRBD1	TGTGCCAGCAGCTTAGTGCAGGGGGACTATGGCTACACCTTC	CASSLVQGDYGYTF
TRBJ2-3	TRBV5-1	TRBD2	TGCGCCAGCAAGGTGCTAGCGGGCGAAGGGGTTCCAGATACGCAGTATTTT	CASKVLAGEGVPDTQYF
TRBJ2-3	TRBV7-9	TRBD2	TGTGCCAGCACCCCCAGTGGACTAGCGGATAGCACAGATACGCAGTATTTT	CASTPSGLADSTDTQYF